This TCR beta chain was recorded in a study of cytomegalovirus exposure and HLA in healthy donors (dated by TCRdb to 2016 to 2017). About the full investigation: An earlier analysis of around 600 of the donors reported more than 250 Gb of sequence data and some 120 million unique TCR beta sequences from 190 million or so T cells. Besides the first cohort of about 730 subjects, a separate validation cohort made up of about 120 different subjects was used. The later analysis used no new phenotypic data to find candidate immune exposures, relying instead on TCR beta sequences and their occurrence across donors. The study aimed to test whether signatures of past pathogen exposure could be identified by cataloging public T cell receptors. Both class I and class II loci were covered by HLA typing, at four-digit resolution. On average, around 200,000 unique TCR beta nucleotide sequences were sequenced per donor among 398 genotyped donors of the cohort, with roughly 18% of those sequences being non-productive. Of the approximately 400 genotyped donors, over 65% fell in the genetic ancestry cluster associated with self-reported Caucasian donors. An earlier analysis of approximately 500 of the donors applied high-throughput TCR beta sequencing to assess whether each TCR beta V gene segment acted as functional or pseudogenic. A later genetic analysis took genome-wide SNP genotypes for 398 of the 666 donors and used that subset as a discovery cohort. All discovery cohort repertoires had been generated on a single sequencing platform. An early release covering over 500 HLA-typed donors comprised approximately 300 gigabases of sequencing data and about 90 million unique TCR sequences. Roughly 5 DR-DQ haplotypes were handled as single units for association and clustering, since linkage in the cohort was strong. To predict cytomegalovirus infection status, the study brought together high-throughput TCR immunosequencing, statistical association of individual TCRs with disease status, and machine learning. Typing coverage varied by locus: about 629-630 donors for A, B, C, DRB1 and DQB1; more than 500 for DQA1; 600 to 610 for DPA1; fewer than 480 for DPB1. Donor age, sex, ethnicity and CMV serostatus were compiled together with the repertoire data. Using immunosequencing, the study profiled T cell repertoires from 666 subjects and related those repertoires to cytomegalovirus serostatus. A later analysis re-analyzed previously published TCR beta repertoires from roughly 690 donors and added high-resolution HLA genotyping to study TCR occurrence patterns. Broader findings and caveats from the paper: The authors suggested that the approach could potentially be generalized to other disease states and immunological phenotypes. Because HLA typing was missing for some donors at each locus, association tests included only the typed subset. While some public TCRs were present in many individuals, most TCR sequences turned up only very rarely across donors. A later analysis found that most CMV-associated TCR beta chains appeared HLA-restricted, with HLA associations seemingly driven largely by CMV exposure. In the study, about 150 TCR beta chains were listed as associated with cytomegalovirus. Sequencing depth was assumed to be roughly uniform across donors in the presence/absence analyses, though that assumption may not hold. Immune exposure information for the cohort was limited to CMV serostatus. Several of the top co-occurrence clusters appeared to be linked to parvovirus B19, influenza, CMV and Epstein-Barr virus, according to a later analysis. In a later genetic analysis, fewer N-insertions in productive TCRs were reported among donors in an Asian-associated ancestry cluster than the approximately 710-donor mean. Linkage disequilibrium might explain the correlated functional status among segregating V segments, but an unknown experimental factor could not be excluded. A further reported finding was that TCR beta sequences accurately predicted the HLA-A and HLA-B alleles for most subjects in the first cohort. The cohort was sequenced for TCR beta chains only, and without alpha or paired-chain data the features that could be detected were limited. Fewer than 20 rarely observed V segments, including chromosome 9 orphons, were excluded from the earlier analysis of about 610 of the donors because counts were too low. In an earlier analysis of about 540 of the donors, most TCR beta V segments were observed in productive rearrangements about 90% or about 30% of the time, broadly matching IMGT annotations. When HLA alleles, especially DR and DQ, strongly co-occurred, attributing TCR associations to individual alleles was difficult. A later genetic analysis associated a missense DCLRE1C variant with V-gene and J-gene trimming of TCR beta chains, and an independent cohort replicated the association. Specific HLA alleles were associated with some 15,000 TCR beta sequences at a false discovery rate of 0.05 in a later analysis. In both the original and validation cohorts, the classifier was reported to diagnose cytomegalovirus status with high specificity and sensitivity. Some IMGT-functional V segments, including TRBV6-2 and TRBV6-3, could not be distinguished by the 87-base-pair reads and were therefore excluded. A cluster of highly shared sequence variants was judged likely to be a technical artifact of the sequencing pipeline. According to a later analysis, TCR association rates differed among HLA loci, with DRB1 alleles showing the most associated TCRs and HLA-C alleles showing the fewest. A later analysis found that HLA-associated TCR beta chains were more clonally expanded and had lower generation probabilities than equally common non-associated chains. A few of the identified cytomegalovirus-associated TCR beta chains were confirmed in vitro to be specific for cytomegalovirus antigens.

The library was made by the immunoSEQ multiplex PCR assay. For the multiplex PCR, a mixture combining 60 forward primers for TCR Vbeta segments and 13 reverse primers for TCR Jbeta segments was used. The CDR3 region of rearranged TCR beta genes was amplified from genomic DNA with a multiplex PCR assay. On the Illumina HiSeq System, the amplified TCR beta libraries were sequenced as 87-base-pair reads. Turning to the authors' computational methods: A later analysis tallied around 87 million unique TCR beta chains across the 650 to 750 repertoires, and around 9.9 million of those chains were shared by two or more donors. Raw reads were error-corrected and collapsed into unique sequences with a nearest-neighbor algorithm that merged closely related sequences to remove PCR and sequencing errors. CDR3 sequences were aligned to IMGT reference sequences to assign V, D and J gene segments. For a sequence to be retained, a match of at least six nucleotides was required to both a V gene segment and a J gene segment. A rearrangement was called productive if the CDR3 had no stop codons and remained in frame with V and J, and every other rearrangement was called non-productive. Following IMGT convention, CDR3 was defined as the stretch from the second conserved V-encoded cysteine to the conserved J-encoded phenylalanine. The earlier analysis of about 590 of the donors excluded sequences that lacked an unambiguous match to a single V gene segment. An earlier analysis of approximately 590 of the donors classified V segments as functional when productive rearrangements were above 56.7% and as segregating when the standard deviation between donors was above 5%. A statistical classification framework was built to diagnose cytomegalovirus status from the catalog of TCR beta chain sequences. In a later analysis, V and J genes were assigned by comparing TCR nucleotide sequences against IMGT/GENE-DB human TR gene sequences. Using the TCRdist pipeline, a later analysis assigned CDR3 sequences along with most-parsimonious VDJ recombination scenarios. A later analysis defined each TCR beta chain by its CDR3 amino acid sequence plus V-gene family, and excluded reads lacking a unique V-gene family. As a way to deal with suspected cross-contamination and a sequencing artifact, a later analysis dropped hundreds of nucleotide sequences that were highly shared and had low generation probability. A later analysis calculated a clonal expansion index for each public chain from normalized within-repertoire ranks of inferred template counts. In a later analysis, generation probabilities were computed with a VDJ recombination model fitted to out-of-frame rearrangements, and the resulting probabilities were checked against IGoR. Hypergeometric tests were used in a later analysis to score TCR-TCR, TCR-HLA and TCR-CMV co-occurrence, with a repertoire-size bias correction applied to the TCR pairs. False discovery rates were estimated in a later analysis by permuting HLA or CMV assignments 20 times. In a later analysis, co-occurring TCRs were grouped with DBSCAN, and TCRdist sequence similarity was added when clustering was performed within HLA-allele-positive subsets. For co-occurrence clustering, repertoires with fewer than 30,000 or more than 120,000 public chains were excluded, along with five repertoires with anomalous nucleotide sharing. TCRdb holds this immuneACCESS table with in-frame rearrangements only. Some clones are missing; in checked studies, unresolved V genes explain under half, and the rest has no known cause. That table supplies the V and J calls and clone size; D and trimming were determined from the DNA. Recorded for this sample are around 120,000 clones; 75% to 85% of them occurred a single time. Together, the top ten hold 2.5% of the sample.

Note on this clone: Its antigen remains undetermined. Per-base qualities were not stored, and no clone one base away is much larger.

The cohort comprised 670 or so healthy bone marrow donors. At the time of sampling, all cohort members were nominally healthy, though unrecorded immune exposures were likely present. The donor tested CMV seronegative, placing the donor among the 352 seronegative members of the cohort. Each donor provided a peripheral blood sample, and peripheral blood mononuclear cells were used for TCR beta sequencing. Genomic DNA was extracted from the blood cell samples with the Qiagen DNeasy Blood Extraction Kit. The germline V gene (reference sequence) sets CDR1 to GTSNPN and CDR2 to SVGIG. Spanning cysteine to phenylalanine, the CDR3 consists of 13 amino acids. Only the CDR3 portion is preserved as DNA: 39 bases, with reading frame beginning at the first base. Ends trimmed: V by 2 bases, J by 9 bases; bases unmatched to a gene: 5.

The sample comprised PBMCs. The chain couples TRBV30 to TRBJ2-1; 9 bases in between match TRBD2. This TCR was sampled from a man aged 25 to 40 in good health and CMV-seronegative. CDR3 reads: CAWSTRTSAEQFF. DNA sequence: TGTGCCTGGAGTACACGGACTAGCGCTGAGCAGTTCTTC.